The source of this T cell receptor beta chain is a study of shared clonotypes between healthy human individuals. Sequencing used immunoSEQ multiplex PCR; TCRdb keeps in-frame clones, though not all of them. Of 2 million to 2.5 million clones detected, 90% to 96% appear once; the ten largest clones hold 0.1% to 0.15%. The CDR3 totals 11 residues. The germline V and J ends were trimmed by 4 bases and 6 bases, with 7 bases remaining between them. Per the germline V gene, CDR1 is SQVTM and CDR2 is ANQGSEA. This chain joins TRBV29-1 and TRBJ2-4, with D perhaps TRBD1 (5 bases). The clonotype comes from a man between 18 and 29 years old in good health. The sequenced sample was naive CD4+ T cells sorted from blood. Subset: CD45RA+ positively selected. CDR3 sequence: CSVVDRNIQYF. In DNA form, the CDR3 reads TGCAGCGTTGTCGACAGAAACATTCAGTACTTC.